A selection of T cell receptor beta chains follows, all from one sample in a study of T cells after yellow fever vaccination. TCRdb recomputed calls from the 5' RACE reads with MiXCR, one row per CDR3 protein. The table includes about 300,000 distinct CDR3 sequences, 3% to 4.5% detected once. Sequences were derived from PBMCs, sampled 5 days after the yellow fever booster vaccination. Receptor source: a man in his late teens or twenties who received the YFV17D yellow fever vaccine. The CDR3 runs from the conserved cysteine through the conserved F or W. Each record gives: J gene, D gene, clone size, V gene, CDR3 length, CDR3 protein, CDR3 DNA. D genes are given only for firm matches. A clone size is listed for some rows: how often the clone was seen (once, few, many), or a class if it is expanded.

J: TRBJ1-2
D: -
size: few
V: TRBV7-2
length: 13
CDR3: CASSRQASAGYTF
DNA: TGTGCCAGCAGCAGACAGGCCAGTGCTGGCTACACCTTC

J: TRBJ1-4
D: TRBD1
size: many
V: TRBV25-1
length: 14
CDR3: CASSEPAGGGKLFF
DNA: TGTGCCAGCAGTGAACCCGCAGGGGGGGGAAAACTGTTTTTT

J: TRBJ1-2
D: -
size: -
V: TRBV18
length: 14
CDR3: CASSPPRTVYGYTF
DNA: TGTGCCAGCTCACCACCCCGGACCGTTTATGGCTACACCTTC

J: TRBJ2-3
D: -
size: few
V: TRBV20-1
length: 12
CDR3: CSASWPPDTQYF
DNA: TGCAGTGCTAGCTGGCCCCCGGATACGCAGTATTTT

J: TRBJ2-2
D: -
size: few
V: TRBV10-2
length: 13
CDR3: CASRSDREGELFF
DNA: TGCGCCAGCAGAAGCGATAGGGAAGGGGAGCTGTTTTTT

J: TRBJ2-5
D: TRBD2
size: few
V: TRBV24-1
length: 17
CDR3: CATSDATSGGALETQYF
DNA: TGTGCCACCAGTGATGCGACTAGCGGGGGGGCCTTAGAGACCCAGTACTTC

J: TRBJ1-1
D: TRBD1
size: few
V: TRBV5-4
length: 14
CDR3: CASRSAGGNTEAFF
DNA: TGTGCCAGCAGAAGTGCAGGGGGCAACACTGAAGCTTTCTTT

J: TRBJ2-7
D: -
size: many
V: TRBV20-1
length: 16
CDR3: CSARKTETGINYEQYF
DNA: TGCAGTGCTAGAAAAACGGAGACCGGGATCAACTACGAGCAGTACTTC

J: TRBJ2-3
D: -
size: few
V: TRBV18
length: 15
CDR3: CASSPTTGEADTQYF
DNA: TGTGCCAGCTCACCAACAACAGGGGAGGCAGATACGCAGTATTTT

J: TRBJ2-7
D: TRBD1
size: many
V: TRBV5-1
length: 16
CDR3: CASSLVDRVGSYEQYF
DNA: TGCGCCAGCAGCTTGGTGGACAGGGTTGGATCCTACGAGCAGTACTTC

J: TRBJ2-3
D: TRBD2
size: -
V: TRBV4-2
length: 16
CDR3: CASRRLQAGERDTQYF
DNA: TGTGCCAGCAGAAGACTCCAAGCGGGGGAGAGAGATACGCAGTATTTT

J: TRBJ2-3
D: -
size: many
V: TRBV6-1
length: 13
CDR3: CASSEYLLDTQYF
DNA: TGTGCCAGCAGTGAATATTTATTGGATACGCAGTATTTT

J: TRBJ2-5
D: -
size: few
V: TRBV10-3
length: 13
CDR3: CAIRAVAEETQYF
DNA: TGTGCCATCAGGGCGGTAGCGGAAGAGACCCAGTACTTC

J: TRBJ2-3
D: TRBD1
size: -
V: TRBV19
length: 13
CDR3: CASRQGLEDTQYF
DNA: TGTGCCAGTCGACAGGGTTTGGAAGATACGCAGTATTTT

J: TRBJ1-6
D: TRBD1
size: -
V: TRBV6-5
length: 15
CDR3: CASTRRTGHNSPLHF
DNA: TGTGCCAGCACGAGGAGGACAGGCCATAATTCACCCCTCCACTTT

J: TRBJ2-7
D: -
size: many
V: TRBV6-5
length: 15
CDR3: CASSGKGTRPYEQYF
DNA: TGTGCCAGCAGCGGAAAGGGGACACGACCCTACGAGCAGTACTTC

J: TRBJ1-2
D: TRBD1
size: -
V: TRBV28
length: 17
CDR3: CASSSPDQTGGLYGYTF
DNA: TGTGCCAGCAGTTCCCCGGATCAGACAGGGGGCCTTTATGGCTACACCTTC

J: TRBJ2-2
D: -
size: few
V: TRBV7-3
length: 15
CDR3: CASSLTSIHTGELFF
DNA: TGTGCCAGCAGCTTAACTTCCATTCACACCGGGGAGCTGTTTTTT

J: TRBJ2-2
D: TRBD1
size: -
V: TRBV24-1
length: 18
CDR3: CATSDLRRNRGDTGELFF
DNA: TGTGCCACCAGTGATTTAAGGCGGAACAGGGGTGACACCGGGGAGCTGTTTTTT

J: TRBJ2-3
D: TRBD2
size: -
V: TRBV20-1
length: 14
CDR3: CSARDGAGVDTQYF
DNA: TGCAGTGCTAGAGATGGCGCGGGGGTGGATACGCAGTATTTT

J: TRBJ2-3
D: -
size: many
V: TRBV20-1
length: 14
CDR3: CSASWGRGTDTQYF
DNA: TGCAGTGCTAGCTGGGGTCGGGGCACAGATACGCAGTATTTT

J: TRBJ2-5
D: -
size: many
V: TRBV12-3/TRBV12-4
length: 12
CDR3: CASGISEETQYF
DNA: TGTGCCAGCGGGATATCGGAAGAGACCCAGTACTTC

J: TRBJ1-5
D: -
size: few
V: TRBV4-3
length: 15
CDR3: CASSQMRGADQPQHF
DNA: TGCGCCAGCAGCCAAATGCGGGGGGCTGATCAGCCCCAGCATTTT

J: TRBJ1-5
D: -
size: many
V: TRBV7-2
length: 13
CDR3: CASSLGTVQPQHF
DNA: TGTGCCAGCAGCTTAGGGACAGTTCAGCCCCAGCATTTT

J: TRBJ2-4
D: TRBD1
size: -
V: TRBV9
length: 15
CDR3: CASSTGTGVKNIQYF
DNA: TGTGCCAGCAGCACGGGGACAGGCGTCAAAAACATTCAGTACTTC

J: TRBJ2-3
D: -
size: -
V: TRBV7-2
length: 15
CDR3: CASSLGLSGGNTQYF
DNA: TGTGCCAGCAGCTTAGGACTTTCTGGGGGAAATACGCAGTATTTT

J: TRBJ2-7
D: TRBD2
size: many
V: TRBV4-1
length: 15
CDR3: CASSQDISGGIEQYF
DNA: TGCGCCAGCAGCCAAGATATTAGCGGGGGGATCGAGCAGTACTTC

J: TRBJ2-3
D: -
size: many
V: TRBV20-1
length: 16
CDR3: CSARGGYLAVGDTQYF
DNA: TGCAGTGCTAGAGGGGGGTATCTGGCGGTCGGAGATACGCAGTATTTT

J: TRBJ2-4
D: -
size: -
V: TRBV3-1
length: 17
CDR3: CASSQEGEGGAKNIQYF
DNA: TGTGCCAGCAGCCAAGAGGGTGAGGGGGGAGCCAAAAACATTCAGTACTTC

J: TRBJ1-4
D: -
size: few
V: TRBV29-1
length: 13
CDR3: CSVGDIINEKLFF
DNA: TGCAGCGTTGGGGACATCATTAATGAAAAACTGTTTTTT

J: TRBJ2-1
D: -
size: few
V: TRBV27
length: 13
CDR3: CASSLGSPAWQFF
DNA: TGTGCCAGCAGTTTAGGGTCCCCAGCGTGGCAGTTCTTC

J: TRBJ1-5
D: -
size: many
V: TRBV4-1
length: 15
CDR3: CASSQVLDTNQPQHF
DNA: TGCGCCAGCAGCCAAGTTTTGGACACCAATCAGCCCCAGCATTTT

J: TRBJ2-5
D: -
size: few
V: TRBV11-2
length: 14
CDR3: CASSQGRQQETQYF
DNA: TGTGCCAGCAGTCAGGGAAGACAGCAAGAGACCCAGTACTTC

J: TRBJ2-5
D: -
size: few
V: TRBV12-3/TRBV12-4
length: 12
CDR3: CASSLIQGTQYF
DNA: TGTGCCAGCAGTTTAATCCAAGGGACCCAGTACTTC

J: TRBJ1-5
D: TRBD1
size: -
V: TRBV9
length: 14
CDR3: CASSDGTGGQPQHF
DNA: TGTGCCAGCAGCGACGGGACAGGGGGCCAGCCCCAGCATTTT

J: TRBJ1-1
D: -
size: -
V: TRBV19
length: 12
CDR3: CASSYDGREAFF
DNA: TGTGCCAGTAGCTACGATGGCCGTGAAGCTTTCTTT

J: TRBJ1-4
D: -
size: many
V: TRBV11-2
length: 15
CDR3: CASSFRAGINEKLFF
DNA: TGTGCCAGCAGCTTCCGGGCAGGGATAAATGAAAAACTGTTTTTT

J: TRBJ1-2
D: -
size: few
V: TRBV5-1
length: 14
CDR3: CASSLDGTLYGYTF
DNA: TGCGCCAGCAGCTTGGATGGCACTCTCTATGGCTACACCTTC

J: TRBJ2-5
D: -
size: many
V: TRBV19
length: 15
CDR3: CASRRGGSAGETQYF
DNA: TGTGCCAGTAGAAGGGGGGGCTCCGCGGGAGAGACCCAGTACTTC

J: TRBJ2-1
D: TRBD2
size: -
V: TRBV7-9
length: 13
CDR3: CASSLGGGRKQFF
DNA: TGTGCCAGCAGCTTAGGGGGGGGGAGGAAGCAGTTCTTC

J: TRBJ1-3
D: -
size: many
V: TRBV6-5
length: 15
CDR3: CASSRQAAGGNTIYF
DNA: TGTGCCAGCAGCCGTCAGGCGGCGGGAGGAAACACCATATATTTT

J: TRBJ2-7
D: -
size: -
V: TRBV5-5
length: 14
CDR3: CASSLGGSPYEQYF
DNA: TGTGCCAGCAGCTTGGGCGGGTCCCCCTACGAGCAGTACTTC

J: TRBJ1-1
D: -
size: -
V: TRBV12-3/TRBV12-4
length: 13
CDR3: CASSLVRVTEAFF
DNA: TGTGCCAGCAGTTTGGTAAGGGTCACTGAAGCTTTCTTT

J: TRBJ1-2
D: -
size: few
V: TRBV20-1
length: 12
CDR3: CSAAGTSYGYTF
DNA: TGCAGTGCCGCAGGAACTTCCTATGGCTACACCTTC

J: TRBJ1-5
D: -
size: few
V: TRBV12-3/TRBV12-4
length: 15
CDR3: CASSFEDGRNQPQHF
DNA: TGTGCCAGCAGTTTTGAGGATGGTCGCAATCAGCCCCAGCATTTT

J: TRBJ2-2
D: -
size: -
V: TRBV6-5
length: 16
CDR3: CASSYSVGGNTGELFF
DNA: TGTGCCAGCAGTTACTCGGTCGGGGGTAACACCGGGGAGCTGTTTTTT

J: TRBJ1-3
D: -
size: many
V: TRBV7-9
length: 15
CDR3: CASSLPPWDGNTIYF
DNA: TGTGCCAGCAGCTTACCCCCTTGGGATGGAAACACCATATATTTT

J: TRBJ1-2
D: TRBD1
size: few
V: TRBV7-2
length: 15
CDR3: CASSSLGTGRYGYTF
DNA: TGTGCCAGCAGCTCTCTCGGGACAGGGCGCTATGGCTACACCTTC

J: TRBJ2-3
D: TRBD2
size: -
V: TRBV4-3
length: 15
CDR3: CASSRTSGVTDTQYF
DNA: TGCGCCAGCAGCCGGACTAGCGGGGTCACAGATACGCAGTATTTT

J: TRBJ1-2
D: -
size: many
V: TRBV9
length: 9
CDR3: CASSPGYTF
DNA: TGTGCCAGCAGCCCGGGCTACACCTTC

J: TRBJ1-3
D: -
size: -
V: TRBV7-9
length: 15
CDR3: CASSPATASGNTIYF
DNA: TGTGCCAGCAGCCCAGCCACGGCTTCTGGAAACACCATATATTTT

J: TRBJ1-5
D: -
size: many
V: TRBV4-2
length: 16
CDR3: CASSQPGTEGNQPQHF
DNA: TGTGCCAGCAGCCAACCCGGGACTGAAGGCAATCAGCCCCAGCATTTT

J: TRBJ1-5
D: -
size: -
V: TRBV2
length: 15
CDR3: CASKEEKGTNQPQHF
DNA: TGTGCCAGCAAAGAAGAAAAAGGGACCAATCAGCCCCAGCATTTT

J: TRBJ1-6
D: TRBD1
size: -
V: TRBV6-5
length: 13
CDR3: CASRRTGDSPLHF
DNA: TGTGCCAGCAGGAGGACAGGGGATTCACCCCTCCACTTT

J: TRBJ2-3
D: -
size: -
V: TRBV5-1
length: 13
CDR3: CASSSYLGDTQYF
DNA: TGCGCCAGCAGCTCCTACCTGGGAGATACGCAGTATTTT

J: TRBJ2-1
D: TRBD2
size: -
V: TRBV5-1
length: 19
CDR3: CASSLAIAGGPLSYNEQFF
DNA: TGCGCCAGCAGCTTGGCCATAGCGGGGGGGCCTTTGTCCTACAATGAGCAGTTCTTC

J: TRBJ2-5
D: TRBD2
size: few
V: TRBV28
length: 18
CDR3: CASSPRGLAGGPRETQYF
DNA: TGTGCCAGCAGTCCTAGGGGACTAGCGGGGGGGCCGAGAGAGACCCAGTACTTC

J: TRBJ1-1
D: -
size: many
V: TRBV7-8
length: 13
CDR3: CASSPTGPGQAFF
DNA: TGTGCCAGCAGCCCTACAGGCCCGGGGCAAGCTTTCTTT